This TCR beta chain comes out of a study of control samples from healthy donors and cancer patients. Germline V gene sequence: CDR1 SGHDT, CDR2 YYEEEE. V gave up 4 bases and J gave up 4 bases; unmatched junction bases: 8. The CDR3 is 15 amino acids. Using immunoSEQ multiplex PCR, the repertoire was profiled, and TCRdb retains in-frame clones only, with some absent. The sample contains approximately 100,000 clones, more than 75% of which appear only once. The chain recombines TRBV5-6 with TRBJ1-3; 7 bases fit TRBD1. Sequenced: blood. This clonotype was sampled from a man in his 60s in good health. For the CDR3, the DNA is TGTGCCAGCAGCCCTCAACAGGGGAGAGGAAACACCATATATTTT. Translated, it gives CASSPQQGRGNTIYF. Full variable domain (outside the CDR3, taken from reference TRBV5-6 and TRBJ1-3): DAGVTQSPTHLIKTRGQQVTLRCSPKSGHDTVSWYQQALGQGPQFIFQYYEEEERQRGNFPDRFSGHQFPNYSSELNVNALLLGDSALYLCASSPQQGRGNTIYFGEGSWLTVV.